Each of the 6 T cell receptor beta chains below was sequenced from the same sample in a study of T-cell reconstitution after alpha-beta-depleted transplantation in children. Unique molecular identifiers were incorporated during preparation of the TCRbeta library. Using its own MiXCR run on the PCR reads, TCRdb lists one record per CDR3 protein. This table has about 460,000 distinct CDR3 sequences, roughly 10% appearing once. Source: PBMCs, mostly from graft donor cells, taken 180 days after TCRalphabeta/CD19-depleted stem cell transplant. The source of these receptors is a female patient aged 2-9 years who had a stem cell transplant for aplastic anemia, so the T cells may come from the graft donor.

A few counts support this clonotype. The CDR3 end shows no conserved phenylalanine or tryptophan, and so a read error is likely. It is unclear where the CDR3 begins or ends on the DNA, so no DNA is shown, and the CDR3 is as TCRdb lists it. This rearrangement joins TRBV5-1 to TRBJ2-7; no check of the table's D call, TRBD2, against the DNA was made. CDR1 is SGHRS, CDR2 YFSETQ, per germline. The length of the CDR3 is 10 amino acids, counting both ends. This chain's CDR3 is CASSLEGTEG.

This clonotype came up a few times. J is TRBJ1-1 and V is TRBV18; tentatively, D is TRBD1 (6 bases). The CDR3 spans 14 residues. Trimming cost V 6 bases and J 2 bases, with 13 bases left between them. The germline CDR1 and CDR2 sequences are KGHSH and LQKENI. The CDR3 spells CASSPNRANTEAFF. The CDR3 nucleotides are TGTGCCAGCTCCCCGAACAGGGCTAACACTGAAGCTTTCTTT.

In its sample, this clonotype was seen a few times. One end of the junction fails to match germline, which may point to a read error. J is TRBJ2-5 and V is TRBV20-1; 7 nucleotides line up with TRBD2. Germline CDR1 is DFQATT and CDR2 is SNEGSKA (reference sequence). This CDR3 region has 13 residues. CDR3 sequence reads: CSVRREGGETQYF. In DNA form, the CDR3 reads TGCAGTGTTAGAAGGGAGGGTGGGGAGACCCAGTACTTC.

This chain uses TRBV4-3 with TRBJ2-7; TRBD1 agrees at 8 bases. The germline V gene encodes CDR1 LGHNA and CDR2 YSLEER. The CDR3 loop spans 18 amino acids. V lost 0 bases and J lost 1; bases outside the gene matches: 11. The CDR3 sequence: CASSQDGAPRGHSYEQYF. The CDR3 nucleotides are TGCGCCAGCAGCCAAGATGGGGCGCCCAGGGGGCATTCCTACGAGCAGTACTTC.

The V gene is TRBV6-2 or TRBV6-3, the J gene TRBJ2-7, with TRBD1 as a possible D gene (7 bases). Trimming left V 5 bases short and J 4 bases short, with 15 bases between. Germline CDR1 is MNHEY and CDR2 is SVGEGT. The CDR3 extends over 14 amino acids. CDR3 nucleotides: TGTGCCAGCAGTCGCAACAGGGGAGGTTACGAGCAGTACGTC. Amino acid sequence: CASSRNRGGYEQYV.

The chain is built from TRBV4-2 and TRBJ1-5, with D unclear. Looked up from germline, CDR1 is LGHNA and CDR2 is YNFKEQ. Deletions cut 4 bases from V and 2 bases from J, with 12 bases between. The CDR3 is 15 amino acids. CDR3 sequence (DNA): TGTGCCAGCAGCCCTGAGAGGCCGGGCAATCAGCCCCAGCATTTT. Amino acid sequence: CASSPERPGNQPQHF.